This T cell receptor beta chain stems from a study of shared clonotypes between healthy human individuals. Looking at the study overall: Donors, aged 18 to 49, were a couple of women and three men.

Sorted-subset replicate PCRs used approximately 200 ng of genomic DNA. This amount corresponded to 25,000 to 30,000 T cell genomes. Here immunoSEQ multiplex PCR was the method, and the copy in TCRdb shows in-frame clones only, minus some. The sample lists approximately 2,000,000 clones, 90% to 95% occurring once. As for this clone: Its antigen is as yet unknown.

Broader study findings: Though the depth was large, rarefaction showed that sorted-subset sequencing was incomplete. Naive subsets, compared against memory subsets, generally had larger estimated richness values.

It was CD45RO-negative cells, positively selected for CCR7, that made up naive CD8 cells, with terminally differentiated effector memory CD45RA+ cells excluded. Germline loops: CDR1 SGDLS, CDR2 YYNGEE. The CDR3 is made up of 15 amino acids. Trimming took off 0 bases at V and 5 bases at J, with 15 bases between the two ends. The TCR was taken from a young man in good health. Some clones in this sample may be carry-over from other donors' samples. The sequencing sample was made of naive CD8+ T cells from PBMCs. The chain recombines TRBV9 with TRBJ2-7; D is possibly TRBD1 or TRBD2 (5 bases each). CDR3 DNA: TGTGCCAGCAGCGTAGGTCCCGGGACCCGTGACGAGCAGTACTTC. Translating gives CASSVGPGTRDEQYF.